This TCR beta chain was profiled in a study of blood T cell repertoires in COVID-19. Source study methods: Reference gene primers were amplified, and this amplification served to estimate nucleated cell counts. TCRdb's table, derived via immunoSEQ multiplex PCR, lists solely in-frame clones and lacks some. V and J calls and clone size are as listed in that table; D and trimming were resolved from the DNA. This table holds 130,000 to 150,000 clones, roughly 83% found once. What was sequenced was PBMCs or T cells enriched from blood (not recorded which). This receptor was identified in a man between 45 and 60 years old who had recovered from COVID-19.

CDR3 loop: CASSKEENIQYF. Here the CDR3 DNA reads TGTGCCAGCAGCAAGGAGGAAAACATTCAGTACTTC. The chain is built from TRBV9 and TRBJ2-4; perhaps TRBD2 as D (5 bases). V was pared by 4 bases and J by 5 bases, with 7 bases between. There are 12 residues in the CDR3. Germline CDR1 SGDLS, CDR2 YYNGEE.